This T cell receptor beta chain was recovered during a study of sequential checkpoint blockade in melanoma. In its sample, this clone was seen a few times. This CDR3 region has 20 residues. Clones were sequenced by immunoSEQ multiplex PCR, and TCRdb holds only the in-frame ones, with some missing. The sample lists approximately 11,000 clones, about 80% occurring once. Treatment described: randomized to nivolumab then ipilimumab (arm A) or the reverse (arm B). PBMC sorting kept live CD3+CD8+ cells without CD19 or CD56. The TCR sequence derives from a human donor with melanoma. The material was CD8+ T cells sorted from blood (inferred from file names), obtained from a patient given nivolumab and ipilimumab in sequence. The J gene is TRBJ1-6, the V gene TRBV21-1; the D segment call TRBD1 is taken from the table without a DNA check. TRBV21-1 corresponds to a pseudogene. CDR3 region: CASSKGVWDRVTFYNSPLHF. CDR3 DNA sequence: TGTGCCAGCAGCAAAGGGGTGTGGGACAGGGTAACCTTTTATAATTCACCCCTCCACTTT.